One T cell receptor beta chain is described in this entry. The data are from a study of blood T cell repertoires in COVID-19. At the level of the study: Nucleic acid was either cDNA or gDNA, and it came from T cells, B-cell-depleted T cells, or PBMCs.

Sequencing was performed with immunoSEQ multiplex PCR; in TCRdb, only in-frame clones are kept and a portion is missing. The table has over 65,000 clones, around four fifths seen once. In germline, CDR1 is MNHEY, CDR2 SVGAGI. Trimming cost V 7 bases and J 2 bases; bases outside gene matches: 4. This CDR3 contains 14 residues. Source material: peripheral blood. The sequence was obtained from a man older than 75 with active or convalescent COVID-19. The gene calls are TRBV6-5 and TRBJ1-5; 8 bases are shared with TRBD1. This chain's CDR3 is CASKDRVGNQPQHF. The CDR3 DNA reads as TGTGCCAGCAAGGACAGGGTTGGCAATCAGCCCCAGCATTTT.